This record covers a single T cell receptor (beta chain). The target antigen is unknown. The PCR had 60 Vbeta and 13 Jbeta primers. The method was immunoSEQ multiplex PCR; TCRdb's version includes in-frame clones alone and lacks a portion of them. This repertoire shows around 200,000 clones, about 80% found once; its top ten account for 3.7%. The CDR3 covers 16 residues. Germline lookup yields CDR1 WNHNN and CDR2 SYGVQD (reference sequence). Trimming took 7 bases from V and 2 from J; bases not matched to a gene: 7. The data belong to a study of cytomegalovirus exposure and HLA in healthy donors. The wider study: From HLA-typed donors, an early data release held approximately 85 million unique TCRs. General study results and limits: Rarity characterized most TCR sequences, yet some public TCRs appeared in many donors.

The TCR sequence derives from a woman between 55 and 75 years old in good health and CMV-seropositive. Source material: PBMCs. The J gene is TRBJ2-2, the V gene TRBV10-1; TRBD2 agrees at 10 bases. The DNA of the CDR3 is TGCGCCAGCACCAGTAGCGGGAGGATAAACACCGGGGAGCTGTTTTTT. It codes for CASTSSGRINTGELFF.